This TCR beta chain was observed in a study of T-cell reconstitution after alpha-beta-depleted transplantation in children. This clonotype turned up a few times. For TCRbeta, the library was prepared with unique molecular identifiers. Each CDR3 protein is one row after TCRdb ran MiXCR on the PCR reads. The repertoire consists of approximately 490,000 distinct CDR3 sequences, with 9.5% to 15% occurring once and the leading ten covering around 5.6%. The receptor was derived from a human donor who donated a stem cell graft to a child with combined immunodeficiency. The specimen was PBMCs from the stem cell graft donor, collected from the stem cell graft.

The DNA of the CDR3 is TGTGCCAGCAGTTACTCGATCCAACGACTAGCGGGGGATTACAATGAGCAGTTCTTC. It yields the protein CASSYSIQRLAGDYNEQFF. The V call is TRBV6-5, the J call TRBJ2-1; 12 bases are a match to TRBD2. CDR1 MNHEY and CDR2 SVGAGI come from the germline V gene. Trimming removed 0 bases from V and 4 bases from J; junction bases left unmatched: 10. The CDR3 spans 19 residues.